This is a list of T cell receptor beta chains from one sample in a study of T cells after yellow fever vaccination. TCRdb reanalysed the 5' RACE reads using MiXCR and keeps one entry per CDR3 protein. The table shows some 390,000 distinct CDR3 sequences, with about 19% occurring only once. The input for sequencing was PBMCs, taken before the yellow fever booster vaccination. Receptor source: a man aged 18 to 29 who received the YFV17D yellow fever vaccine. CDR3s include the opening cysteine and the closing phenylalanine or tryptophan. Fields, in order: V gene, clone size, J gene, D gene, CDR3 protein, CDR3 DNA. D genes are given only for firm matches. Clone size, where shown, is once, few, many, or a class for clones that have expanded.

TRBV7-2	few	TRBJ2-7	TRBD2	CASSFRGLSYEQYF	TGTGCCAGCAGCTTCCGGGGACTATCCTACGAGCAGTACTTC
TRBV5-6	-	TRBJ1-3	-	CASSPGDGITIYF	TGTGCCAGCAGCCCGGGGGATGGGATCACCATATATTTT
TRBV28	-	TRBJ2-6	-	CASSLQRAGANVLTF	TGTGCCAGCAGCCTCCAGAGGGCTGGGGCCAACGTCCTGACTTTC
TRBV6-2/TRBV6-3	-	TRBJ1-1	-	CASSYSRRGAFF	TGTGCCAGCAGTTACTCGAGGCGGGGAGCTTTCTTT
TRBV4-1	-	TRBJ2-1	-	CASSQEQNEQFF	TGCGCCAGCAGCCAAGAACAGAATGAGCAGTTCTTC
TRBV7-8	few	TRBJ2-3	-	CASSYSGWNKGDTQYF	TGTGCCAGCAGTTATAGTGGATGGAATAAGGGAGATACGCAGTATTTT
TRBV5-1	-	TRBJ2-7	-	CASSLQSQTGITYEQYF	TGCGCCAGCAGCTTGCAATCGCAGACCGGTATTACCTACGAGCAGTACTTC
TRBV4-1	few	TRBJ1-5	-	CASSQVIGWQPQHF	TGCGCCAGCAGCCAAGTTATAGGGTGGCAGCCCCAGCATTTT
TRBV6-5	many	TRBJ1-2	-	CASSRGADYGYTF	TGTGCCAGCAGTCGTGGGGCAGACTATGGCTACACCTTC
TRBV7-8	few	TRBJ2-4	-	CASSSGRVAKNIQYF	TGTGCCAGCAGCTCGGGCCGGGTTGCCAAAAACATTCAGTACTTC
TRBV4-2	few	TRBJ1-2	TRBD1	CASSQELRGNYGYTF	TGTGCCAGCAGCCAAGAACTCAGGGGGAACTATGGCTACACCTTC
TRBV2	many	TRBJ2-2	-	CARAGGGTGELFF	TGTGCCAGAGCCGGGGGTGGCACCGGGGAGCTGTTTTTT
TRBV10-3	-	TRBJ2-3	TRBD2	CAISETQRGADTQYF	TGTGCCATCAGTGAGACCCAGCGGGGGGCAGATACGCAGTATTTT
TRBV6-1	few	TRBJ1-1	-	CASITSRDTEAFF	TGTGCCAGCATCACCTCCAGGGACACTGAAGCTTTCTTT
TRBV6-2/TRBV6-3	-	TRBJ2-3	TRBD2	CASRMAGGTDTQYF	TGTGCCAGTCGGATGGCGGGGGGCACAGATACGCAGTATTTT
TRBV11-2	-	TRBJ2-3	-	CASSLSPHPEYTQYF	TGTGCCAGCAGCTTGTCACCGCACCCCGAGTATACGCAGTATTTT
TRBV6-6	-	TRBJ2-2	TRBD2	CASSYSRGGTGELFF	TGTGCCAGCAGTTACAGCCGGGGGGGCACCGGGGAGCTGTTTTTT
TRBV18	many	TRBJ2-1	-	CASSPSDNEQFF	TGTGCCAGCTCACCCAGTGACAATGAGCAGTTCTTC
TRBV12-3/TRBV12-4	few	TRBJ1-2	TRBD1	CASSFAGTVYGYTF	TGTGCCAGCAGTTTTGCCGGGACAGTCTATGGCTACACCTTC
TRBV6-2/TRBV6-3	-	TRBJ2-5	-	CASRASGALGETQYF	TGTGCCAGCAGGGCGTCGGGGGCCCTAGGGGAGACCCAGTACTTC
TRBV29-1	few	TRBJ2-7	TRBD1	CSASSADRVPNQYF	TGCAGCGCTTCTTCCGCTGACAGGGTACCTAACCAGTACTTC
TRBV5-8	few	TRBJ1-1	-	CASSLWPIREAFF	TGTGCCAGCAGCTTGTGGCCCATCAGAGAAGCTTTCTTT
TRBV6-1	-	TRBJ2-3	TRBD1	CASSEQGASADTQYF	TGTGCCAGCAGTGAACAGGGGGCTTCGGCAGATACGCAGTATTTT
TRBV4-2	few	TRBJ2-2	-	CASSQVIMWVPGELFF	TGTGCCAGCAGCCAAGTTATTATGTGGGTCCCCGGGGAGCTGTTTTTT
TRBV7-2	-	TRBJ1-5	-	CASSLRLGQPQHF	TGTGCCAGCAGCTTAAGGTTGGGTCAGCCCCAGCATTTT
TRBV5-1	-	TRBJ2-1	TRBD1	CASSGWTGLRNEQFF	TGCGCCAGCAGCGGATGGACAGGGCTGAGGAATGAGCAGTTCTTC
TRBV12-3/TRBV12-4	-	TRBJ1-1	-	CASSDTHASEAFF	TGTGCCAGCAGTGACACCCACGCCTCTGAAGCTTTCTTT
TRBV6-5	-	TRBJ2-7	TRBD1	CASSDRDRSYEQYF	TGTGCCAGCAGTGACCGGGACAGGAGCTACGAGCAGTACTTC
TRBV11-2	once	TRBJ2-5	-	CASSTRDGTQYF	TGTGCCAGCAGCACCCGGGACGGGACCCAGTACTTC
TRBV5-4	few	TRBJ2-3	-	CASSSGQTFSTDTQYF	TGTGCCAGCAGCTCCGGACAGACCTTCAGCACAGATACGCAGTATTTT
TRBV5-1	few	TRBJ2-1	TRBD2	CASRRGLADNEQFF	TGCGCCAGCAGGCGGGGACTAGCGGACAATGAGCAGTTCTTC
TRBV4-1	many	TRBJ1-2	-	CASSQDPGTNYGYTF	TGCGCCAGCAGCCAAGATCCGGGGACTAACTATGGCTACACCTTC
TRBV10-3	few	TRBJ2-1	-	CAISESRAGANEQFF	TGTGCCATCAGTGAGTCGAGGGCAGGGGCTAATGAGCAGTTCTTC
TRBV5-1	-	TRBJ2-5	-	CASMLSTEETQYF	TGCGCCAGCATGCTAAGTACCGAAGAGACCCAGTACTTC
TRBV20-1	few	TRBJ2-7	-	CSARDGGSYEQYF	TGCAGTGCTAGAGATGGCGGATCCTACGAGCAGTACTTC
TRBV12-3/TRBV12-4	-	TRBJ1-5	TRBD1	CASSPGTVVPQHF	TGTGCCAGCAGCCCGGGGACAGTAGTCCCCCAGCATTTT
TRBV20-1	-	TRBJ2-3	-	CSARAAGSSTDTQYF	TGCAGTGCTAGAGCCGCGGGATCTAGCACAGATACGCAGTATTTT
TRBV7-9	-	TRBJ2-3	-	CASSSSYGAQYF	TGTGCCAGCAGCTCGAGCTACGGGGCGCAGTATTTT
TRBV19	-	TRBJ2-7	-	CASSPSAGSYEQYF	TGTGCCAGTAGTCCGTCTGCGGGCTCCTACGAGCAGTACTTC
TRBV4-3	few	TRBJ1-4	-	CASSREMTGEKLFF	TGCGCCAGCAGCCGAGAAATGACAGGTGAAAAACTGTTTTTT
TRBV5-1	medium-sized	TRBJ2-3	TRBD1	CASSLMDRGTDTQYF	TGCGCCAGCAGCTTGATGGACAGGGGAACAGATACGCAGTATTTT
TRBV12-3/TRBV12-4	few	TRBJ2-1	TRBD2	CASRNSSGGFYEQFF	TGTGCCAGCAGAAACTCTAGCGGGGGGTTCTATGAGCAGTTCTTC
TRBV6-5	-	TRBJ1-4	-	CASSYSMPRPNEKLFF	TGTGCCAGCAGTTACTCGATGCCTCGCCCTAATGAAAAACTGTTTTTT
TRBV24-1	few	TRBJ1-1	-	CATSEGLRTEAFF	TGTGCCACCAGTGAGGGATTGAGGACTGAAGCTTTCTTT
TRBV6-4	-	TRBJ2-3	-	CASSDSESGSDTQYF	TGTGCCAGCAGTGACTCCGAGTCTGGTTCAGATACGCAGTATTTT
TRBV5-1	-	TRBJ2-3	-	CASSFLVGPGTDTQYF	TGCGCCAGCAGCTTTCTTGTGGGACCGGGCACAGATACGCAGTATTTT
TRBV5-6	few	TRBJ1-4	TRBD1	CASRLTGTGTEKLFF	TGTGCCAGCAGGCTTACCGGGACAGGGACGGAAAAACTGTTTTTT
TRBV20-1	-	TRBJ2-5	-	CSVAGEETHYF	TGCAGTGTGGCAGGGGAAGAGACCCATTACTTC
TRBV5-1	-	TRBJ2-5	-	CASSLEVPQETQYF	TGCGCCAGCAGCTTGGAGGTACCCCAAGAGACCCAGTACTTC
TRBV29-1	-	TRBJ1-1	TRBD1	CSVVGQGNTEAFF	TGCAGCGTTGTGGGACAGGGAAACACTGAAGCTTTCTTT
TRBV18	many	TRBJ2-3	-	CASSPDGSTDTQYF	TGTGCCAGCAGCCCTGACGGGAGCACAGATACGCAGTATTTT
TRBV4-2	-	TRBJ2-4	-	CASSQQGVAKNIQYF	TGTGCCAGCAGCCAACAGGGCGTAGCCAAAAACATTCAGTACTTC
TRBV7-2	-	TRBJ2-3	TRBD2	CASSLGPSGNTQYF	TGTGCCAGCAGCTTGGGGCCTAGCGGTAATACGCAGTATTTT
TRBV4-2	-	TRBJ2-1	-	CASSQDPASQSVEQFF	TGTGCCAGCAGCCAAGACCCGGCCTCACAGAGCGTTGAGCAGTTCTTC
TRBV18	-	TRBJ1-1	-	CASSRPALTEAFF	TGTGCCAGCTCACGCCCGGCGCTCACTGAAGCTTTCTTT
TRBV5-1	few	TRBJ2-1	TRBD2	CASSLDLAGGFSPYNEQFF	TGCGCCAGCAGCTTGGATTTAGCGGGGGGCTTCTCCCCCTACAATGAGCAGTTCTTC
TRBV6-5	few	TRBJ2-3	TRBD1	CASGRDRGPSGSTDTQYF	TGTGCCAGCGGCCGGGACAGGGGGCCATCCGGTAGCACAGATACGCAGTATTTT
TRBV11-2	-	TRBJ2-2	TRBD1	CASSREGTGTGELFF	TGTGCCAGCAGCAGGGAAGGGACAGGAACCGGGGAGCTGTTTTTT
TRBV5-4	few	TRBJ2-5	TRBD2	CASIPDGGGKQETQYF	TGTGCCAGCATCCCCGACGGCGGGGGGAAACAAGAGACCCAGTACTTC
TRBV20-1	many	TRBJ1-1	-	CSARVGGANTEAFF	TGCAGTGCTAGAGTCGGGGGCGCCAACACTGAAGCTTTCTTT